The next 4 T cell receptor beta chains were all read from a single sample in a study of cytomegalovirus exposure and HLA in healthy donors. Researchers ran the PCR with 60 Vbeta and 13 Jbeta primers. Some clones are missing from TCRdb's copy, which holds only in-frame ones; the method was immunoSEQ multiplex PCR. The data contain over 130,000 clones, approximately 79% of them singletons. Material: PBMCs. The source of these receptors is a female donor in good health and CMV-seronegative.

This clone was found once. The chain is built from TRBV21-1 and TRBJ1-5. TRBV21-1 corresponds to a pseudogene. The CDR3 is made up of 12 amino acids. The CDR3 DNA reads as TGTGCCAGCAGCAATCGGTATCAGCCCCAGCATTTT. It specifies CASSNRYQPQHF.

The V and J genes are TRBV5-5 and TRBJ2-7; TRBD1 matches at 7 bases. In germline, CDR1 is SGHKS, CDR2 YYEKEE (reference sequence). The CDR3 covers 14 residues. The V gene end was trimmed by 0 bases and the J gene end by 3 bases; junction bases not matched to a gene: 3. The CDR3 reads CASSLGTGVYEQYF. As DNA, the CDR3 is TGTGCCAGCAGCTTGGGAACAGGGGTCTACGAGCAGTACTTC.

This chain links TRBV7-2 with TRBJ2-5; 8 bases match TRBD2. This CDR3 has 16 amino acids. V was clipped by 1 base and J by 2 bases; unmatched bases: 6. Germline lookup yields CDR1 SGHTA and CDR2 FQGNSA. The CDR3 reads CASSLVGTSGQETQYF. The CDR3, as DNA: TGTGCCAGCAGCTTAGTAGGGACTAGTGGACAAGAGACCCAGTACTTC.

This clone turned up a few times. The chain combines TRBV9 with TRBJ1-2; D uncertain. This CDR3 contains 12 residues. CDR1 and CDR2 from the germline V gene are SGDLS and YYNGEE. The germline V and J ends were trimmed by 5 bases and 0 bases, with 5 bases remaining between them. CDR3 residues: CASRGANYGYTF. In DNA, the CDR3 is TGTGCCAGCAGGGGAGCTAACTATGGCTACACCTTC.